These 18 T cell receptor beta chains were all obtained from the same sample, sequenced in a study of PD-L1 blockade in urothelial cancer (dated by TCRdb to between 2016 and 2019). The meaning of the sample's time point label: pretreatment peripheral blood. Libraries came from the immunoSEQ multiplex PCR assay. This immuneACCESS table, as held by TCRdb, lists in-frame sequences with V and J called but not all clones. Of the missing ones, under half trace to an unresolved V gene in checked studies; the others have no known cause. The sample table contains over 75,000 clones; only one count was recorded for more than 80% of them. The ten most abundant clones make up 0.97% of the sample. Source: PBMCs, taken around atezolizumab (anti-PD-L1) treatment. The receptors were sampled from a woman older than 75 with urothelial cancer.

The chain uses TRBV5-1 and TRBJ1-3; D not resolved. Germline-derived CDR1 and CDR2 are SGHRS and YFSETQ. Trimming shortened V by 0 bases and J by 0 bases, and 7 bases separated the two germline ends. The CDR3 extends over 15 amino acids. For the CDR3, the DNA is TGCGCCAGCAGCTTGGCGGGAGACTCTGGAAACACCATATATTTT. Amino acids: CASSLAGDSGNTIYF.

In DNA, the CDR3 is TGTGCCAGCTTGGGGACAAACTATGGCTACACCTTC. Translation gives CASLGTNYGYTF. This rearrangement joins TRBV9 to TRBJ1-2, with D possibly being TRBD1 (6 bases). Germline V gives CDR1 SGDLS, CDR2 YYNGEE. Between the trimmed V and J ends, which lost 7 bases and 2 bases, there was a span of 9 bases. CDR3 length: 12 amino acids.

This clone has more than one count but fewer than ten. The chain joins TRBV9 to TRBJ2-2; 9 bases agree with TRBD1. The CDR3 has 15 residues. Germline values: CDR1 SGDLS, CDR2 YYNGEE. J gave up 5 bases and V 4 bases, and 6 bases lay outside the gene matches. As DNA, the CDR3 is TGTGCCAGCAGCCGGGACAGGGCGGGAACCGGGGAGCTGTTTTTT. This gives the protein CASSRDRAGTGELFF.

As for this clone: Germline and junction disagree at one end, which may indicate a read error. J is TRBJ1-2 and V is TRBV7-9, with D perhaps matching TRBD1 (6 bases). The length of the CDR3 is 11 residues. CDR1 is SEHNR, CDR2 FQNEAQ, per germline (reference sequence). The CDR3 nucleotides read TGTGCCAGCAGTTACAACAGGGCCACCTTCTTC. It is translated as CASSYNRATFF. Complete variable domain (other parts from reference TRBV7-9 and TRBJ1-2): DTGVSQNPRHKITKRGQNVTFRCDPISEHNRLYWYRQTLGQGPEFLTYFQNEAQLEKSRLLSDRFSAERPKGSFSTLEIQRTEQGDSAMYLCASSYNRATFFGSGTRLTVV.

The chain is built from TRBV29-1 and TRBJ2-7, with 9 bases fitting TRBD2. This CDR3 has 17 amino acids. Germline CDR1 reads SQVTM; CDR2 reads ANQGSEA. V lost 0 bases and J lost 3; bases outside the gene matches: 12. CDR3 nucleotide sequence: TGCAGCGTTGAAGATCGGGTTGGTAGCGGGAGTCTCTACGAGCAGTACTTC. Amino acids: CSVEDRVGSGSLYEQYF.

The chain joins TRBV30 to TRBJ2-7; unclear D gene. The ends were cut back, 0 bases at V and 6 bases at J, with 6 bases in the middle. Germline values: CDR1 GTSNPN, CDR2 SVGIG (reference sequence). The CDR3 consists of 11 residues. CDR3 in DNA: TGTGCCTGGAGTGTACTGCGCGAGCAGTACTTC. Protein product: CAWSVLREQYF.

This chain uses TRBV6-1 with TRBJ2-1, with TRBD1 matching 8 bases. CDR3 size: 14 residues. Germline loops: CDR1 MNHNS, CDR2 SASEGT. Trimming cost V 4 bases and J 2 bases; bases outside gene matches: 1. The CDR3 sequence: CASSVGQAYNEQFF. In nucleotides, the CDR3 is TGTGCCAGCAGTGTGGGACAGGCCTACAATGAGCAGTTCTTC.

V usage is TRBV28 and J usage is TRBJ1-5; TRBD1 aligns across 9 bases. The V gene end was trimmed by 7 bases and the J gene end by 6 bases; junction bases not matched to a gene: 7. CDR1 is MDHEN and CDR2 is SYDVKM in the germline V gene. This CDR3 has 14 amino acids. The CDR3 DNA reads TGTGCCAGCAACTCCGGGACAGGGTTTCAGCCCCAGCATTTT. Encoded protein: CASNSGTGFQPQHF.

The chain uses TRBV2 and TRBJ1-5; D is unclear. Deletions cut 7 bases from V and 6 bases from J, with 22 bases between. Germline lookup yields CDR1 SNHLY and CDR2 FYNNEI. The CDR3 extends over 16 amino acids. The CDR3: CASTPSLRRAGQPQHF. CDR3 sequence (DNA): TGTGCCAGCACCCCCTCGTTGAGGAGGGCCGGTCAGCCCCAGCATTTT.

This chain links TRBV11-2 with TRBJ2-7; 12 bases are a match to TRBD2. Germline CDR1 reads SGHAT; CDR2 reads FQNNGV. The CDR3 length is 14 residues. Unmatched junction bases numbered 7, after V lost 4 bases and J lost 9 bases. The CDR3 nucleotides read TGTGCCAGCAGCTCCGGACTAGCGGGAAGCGCGCAGTACTTC. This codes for CASSSGLAGSAQYF.

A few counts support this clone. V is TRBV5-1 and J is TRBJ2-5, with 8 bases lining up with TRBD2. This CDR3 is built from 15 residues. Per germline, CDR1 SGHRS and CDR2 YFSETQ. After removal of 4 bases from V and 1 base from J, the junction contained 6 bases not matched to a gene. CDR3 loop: CASSPDAGGQETQYF. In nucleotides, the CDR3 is TGCGCCAGCAGCCCGGACGCGGGAGGCCAAGAGACCCAGTACTTC.

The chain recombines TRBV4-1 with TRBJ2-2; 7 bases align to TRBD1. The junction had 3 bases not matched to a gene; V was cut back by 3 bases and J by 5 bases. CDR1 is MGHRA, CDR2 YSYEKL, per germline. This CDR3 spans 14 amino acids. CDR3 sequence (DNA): TGCGCCAGCAGCCAGACAGGGTTGACCGGGGAGCTGTTTTTT. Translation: CASSQTGLTGELFF.

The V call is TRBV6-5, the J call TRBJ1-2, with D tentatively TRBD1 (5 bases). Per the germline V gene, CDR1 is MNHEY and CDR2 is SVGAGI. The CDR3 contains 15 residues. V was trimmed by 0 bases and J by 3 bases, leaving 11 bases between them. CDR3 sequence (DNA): TGTGCCAGCAGTTACTCGAAGGGGCGCGACTATGGCTACACCTTC. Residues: CASSYSKGRDYGYTF.

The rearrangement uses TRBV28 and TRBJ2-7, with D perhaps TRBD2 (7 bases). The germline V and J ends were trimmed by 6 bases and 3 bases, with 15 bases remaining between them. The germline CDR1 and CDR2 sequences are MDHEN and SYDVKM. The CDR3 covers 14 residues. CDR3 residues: CASSLGGAGYEQYF. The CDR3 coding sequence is TGTGCCAGCAGCTTGGGGGGGGCAGGCTACGAGCAGTACTTC.

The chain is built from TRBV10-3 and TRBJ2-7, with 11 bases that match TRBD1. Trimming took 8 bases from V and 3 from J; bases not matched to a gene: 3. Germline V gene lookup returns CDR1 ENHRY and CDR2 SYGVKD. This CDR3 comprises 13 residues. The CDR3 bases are TGTGCCATCGGGGGGACAGGGGGCTACGAGCAGTACTTC. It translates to CAIGGTGGYEQYF.

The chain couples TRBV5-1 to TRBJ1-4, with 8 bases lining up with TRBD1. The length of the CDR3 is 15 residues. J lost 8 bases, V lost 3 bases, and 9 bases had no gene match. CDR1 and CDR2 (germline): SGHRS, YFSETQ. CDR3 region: CASSSQGAREEKLFF. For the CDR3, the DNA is TGCGCCAGCAGCTCCCAGGGGGCGCGGGAGGAAAAACTGTTTTTT.

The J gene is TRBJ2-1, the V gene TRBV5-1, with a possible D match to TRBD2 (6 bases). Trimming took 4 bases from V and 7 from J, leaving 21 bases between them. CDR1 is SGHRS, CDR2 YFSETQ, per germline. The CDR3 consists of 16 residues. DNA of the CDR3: TGCGCCAGCAGCGGGTACCCGGGCGGGGATAGGAATGAGCAGTTCTTC. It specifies CASSGYPGGDRNEQFF.

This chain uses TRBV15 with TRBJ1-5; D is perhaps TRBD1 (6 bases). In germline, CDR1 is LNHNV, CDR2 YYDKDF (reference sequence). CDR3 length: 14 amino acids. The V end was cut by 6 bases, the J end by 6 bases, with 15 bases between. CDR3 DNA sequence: TGTGCCACCAGTGGAGGGGGGGGTGTTCAGCCCCAGCATTTT. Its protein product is CATSGGGGVQPQHF. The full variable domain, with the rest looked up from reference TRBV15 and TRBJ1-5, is DAMVIQNPRYQVTQFGKPVTLSCSQTLNHNVMYWYQQKSSQAPKLLFHYYDKDFNNEADTPDNFQSRRPNTSFCFLDIRSPGLGDTAMYLCATSGGGGVQPQHFGDGTRLSIL.